This paragraph covers one T cell receptor (beta chain) sequence. The target antigen is unknown. This record belongs to a study of OX40 agonist ivuxolimab in advanced cancers. Study at large: The diagnoses of dose-escalation patients were hepatocellular carcinoma, melanoma, renal cell or head and neck cancer. The study, taken as a whole, reports: Among T cells, CD8+ cells averaged more expanded clones than CD4+ cells.

The table came from immunoSEQ multiplex PCR; TCRdb's copy has only in-frame clones and leaves some out. The table lists under 20,000 clones, around four fifths of them singletons. CDR1 and CDR2 (germline): PRHDT, FYEKMQ (reference sequence). Germline trimming cut 3 bases from V and 3 bases from J; bases unmatched to any gene: 5. The CDR3 length is 16 residues. The sequence came from an adult with an advanced solid tumor such as melanoma, head and neck, liver or kidney cancer. The sequencing used CD4+ or CD8+ T cells sorted from blood, collected in a trial of the OX40 agonist ivuxolimab. The chain joins TRBV13 to TRBJ2-7; 13 nucleotides align to TRBD2. CDR3 DNA sequence: TGTGCCAGCAGCTTGACTAGCGGGGGGACTAACTACGAGCAGTACTTC. The encoded protein is CASSLTSGGTNYEQYF.